This T cell receptor (beta chain) comes out of a study of human T cells and chemical hapten exposure. MiXCR, run by TCRdb on the RACE reads, gives a single entry per CDR3 protein. The table lists around 300,000 distinct CDR3 sequences, about 5.4% of them singletons. This clonotype has ten or more counts. The antigen remains unidentified. The study, taken as a whole, reports: Versus controls, significantly more large CDR3 similarity clusters arose from expanded TCRs.

This CDR3 spans 12 amino acids. V was shortened by 2 bases and J by 4 bases, with 3 bases between the two germline ends. Germline CDR1 ENHRY, CDR2 SYGVKD. The time point was: pre-sensitization, week 0. The treatment is: therapeutic diphenylcyclopropenone sensitization with weekly scalp DPC. The V gene is TRBV10-3, the J gene TRBJ1-5; D remains unclear. The source material was whole blood, sampled in connection with sensitization to the hapten diphenylcyclopropenone (DPC). This sequence was found in a young woman with alopecia areata. Some clones in this sample may be carry-over from other donors' samples. CDR3 in amino acids: CAISEENQPQHF. DNA for the CDR3: TGTGCCATCAGTGAGGAAAATCAGCCCCAGCATTTT.